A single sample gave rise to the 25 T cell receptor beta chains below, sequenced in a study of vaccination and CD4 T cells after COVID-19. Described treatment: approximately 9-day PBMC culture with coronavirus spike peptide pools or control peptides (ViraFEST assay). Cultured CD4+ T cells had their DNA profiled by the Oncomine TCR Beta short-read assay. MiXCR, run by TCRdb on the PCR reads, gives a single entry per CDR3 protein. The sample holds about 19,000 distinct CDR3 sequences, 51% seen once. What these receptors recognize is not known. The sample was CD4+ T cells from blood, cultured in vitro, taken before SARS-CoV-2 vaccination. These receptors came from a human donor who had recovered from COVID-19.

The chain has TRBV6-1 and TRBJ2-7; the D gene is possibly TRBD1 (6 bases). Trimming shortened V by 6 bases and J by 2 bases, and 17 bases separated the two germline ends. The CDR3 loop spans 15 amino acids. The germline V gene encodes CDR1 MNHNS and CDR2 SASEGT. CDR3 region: CASRPGQRVPYEQYF. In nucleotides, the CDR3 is TGTGCCAGCAGGCCGGGACAAAGGGTCCCCTACGAGCAGTACTTC.

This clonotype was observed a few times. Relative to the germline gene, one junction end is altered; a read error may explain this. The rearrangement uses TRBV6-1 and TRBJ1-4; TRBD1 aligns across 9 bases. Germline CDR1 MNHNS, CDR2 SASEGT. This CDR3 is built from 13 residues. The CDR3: CASSRKAGTGNIF. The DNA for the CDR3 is TGTGCCAGCAGCCGCAAAGCCGGGACAGGGAATATTTTT.

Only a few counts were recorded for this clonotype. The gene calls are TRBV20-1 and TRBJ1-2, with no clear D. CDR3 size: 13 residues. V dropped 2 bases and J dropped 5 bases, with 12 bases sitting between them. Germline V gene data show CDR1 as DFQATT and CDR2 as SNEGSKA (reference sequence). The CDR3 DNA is TGCAGTGCTAGACCCACCGGGCAATATGGCTACACCTTC. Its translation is CSARPTGQYGYTF.

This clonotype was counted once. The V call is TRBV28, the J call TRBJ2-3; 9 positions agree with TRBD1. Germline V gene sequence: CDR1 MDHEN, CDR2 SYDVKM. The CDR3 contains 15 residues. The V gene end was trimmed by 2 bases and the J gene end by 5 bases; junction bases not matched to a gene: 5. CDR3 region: CASSLTGQGQDTQYF. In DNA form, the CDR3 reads TGTGCCAGCAGTTTAACGGGACAGGGTCAAGATACGCAGTATTTT.

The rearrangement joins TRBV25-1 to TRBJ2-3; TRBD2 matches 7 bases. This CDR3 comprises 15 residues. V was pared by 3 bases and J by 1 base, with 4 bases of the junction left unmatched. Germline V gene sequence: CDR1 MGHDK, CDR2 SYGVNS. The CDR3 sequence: CASSEAGRGTDTQYF. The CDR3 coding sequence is TGTGCCAGCAGTGAGGCGGGGAGGGGCACAGATACGCAGTATTTT. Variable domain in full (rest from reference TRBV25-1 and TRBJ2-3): EADIYQTPRYLVIGTGKKITLECSQTMGHDKMYWYQQDPGMELHLIHYSYGVNSTEKGDLSSESTVSRIRTEHFPLTLESARPSHTSQYLCASSEAGRGTDTQYFGPGTRLTVL.

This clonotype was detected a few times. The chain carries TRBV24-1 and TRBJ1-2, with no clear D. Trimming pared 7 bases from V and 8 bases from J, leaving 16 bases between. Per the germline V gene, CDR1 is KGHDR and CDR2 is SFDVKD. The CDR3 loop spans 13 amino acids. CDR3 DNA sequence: TGTGCCACCAGCCAGAAGTGGGAATCCGGCTACACCTTC. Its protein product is CATSQKWESGYTF.

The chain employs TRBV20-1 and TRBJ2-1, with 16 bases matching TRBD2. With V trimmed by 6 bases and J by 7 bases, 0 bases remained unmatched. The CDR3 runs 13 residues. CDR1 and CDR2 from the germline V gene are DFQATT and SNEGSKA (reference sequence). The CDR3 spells CSAGLAGGNEQFF. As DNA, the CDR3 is TGCAGTGCGGGACTAGCGGGAGGGAATGAGCAGTTCTTC.

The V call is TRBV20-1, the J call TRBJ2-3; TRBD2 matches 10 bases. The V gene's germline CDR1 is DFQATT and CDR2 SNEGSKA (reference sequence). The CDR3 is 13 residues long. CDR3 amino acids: CSLGTAGGDTQYF. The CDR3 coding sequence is TGCAGCCTCGGAACAGCGGGAGGGGATACGCAGTATTTT.

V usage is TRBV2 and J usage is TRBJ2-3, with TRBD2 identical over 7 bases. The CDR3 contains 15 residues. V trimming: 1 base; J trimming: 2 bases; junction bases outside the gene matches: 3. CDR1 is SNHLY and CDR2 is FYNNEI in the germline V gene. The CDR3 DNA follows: TGTGCCAGCAGTGAAGGAGCGGGGCCCACAGATACGCAGTATTTT. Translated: CASSEGAGPTDTQYF.

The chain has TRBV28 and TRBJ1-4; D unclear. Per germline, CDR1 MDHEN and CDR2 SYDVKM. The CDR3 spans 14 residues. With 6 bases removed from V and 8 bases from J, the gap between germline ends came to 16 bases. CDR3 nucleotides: TGTGCCAGCAGGGACCCGGACCTGGCGGAAAAACTGTTTTTT. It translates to CASRDPDLAEKLFF.

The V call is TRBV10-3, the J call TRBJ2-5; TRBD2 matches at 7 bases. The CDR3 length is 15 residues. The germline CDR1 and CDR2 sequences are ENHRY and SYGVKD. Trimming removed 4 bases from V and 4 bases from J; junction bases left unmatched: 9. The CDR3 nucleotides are TGTGCCATCAGTGTCGTTGGTGGGGGGGGAGAGACCCAGTACTTC. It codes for CAISVVGGGGETQYF.

The CDR3 nucleotides are TGCAGCGTTGAACTCCGGGACAGCCCCTACGAGCAGTACTTC. Translation gives CSVELRDSPYEQYF. The chain combines TRBV29-1 with TRBJ2-7, with 7 bases aligning to TRBD1. The J segment lost 2 bases and the V segment lost 2 bases, leaving 6 bases of the junction unmatched. Germline V gene sequence: CDR1 SQVTM, CDR2 ANQGSEA. This CDR3 contains 14 residues.

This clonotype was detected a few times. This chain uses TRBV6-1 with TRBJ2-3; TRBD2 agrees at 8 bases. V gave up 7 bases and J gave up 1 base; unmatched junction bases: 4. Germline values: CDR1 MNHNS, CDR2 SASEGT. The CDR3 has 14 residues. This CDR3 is CASKETSGTDTQYF. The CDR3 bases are TGTGCCAGCAAGGAGACTAGCGGCACAGATACGCAGTATTTT.

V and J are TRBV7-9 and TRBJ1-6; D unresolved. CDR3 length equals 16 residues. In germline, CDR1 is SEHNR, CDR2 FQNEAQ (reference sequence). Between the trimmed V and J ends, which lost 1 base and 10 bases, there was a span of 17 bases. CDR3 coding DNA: TGTGCCAGCAGCTTAGGAGGTCCCCTAGACACATCACCCCTCCACTTT. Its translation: CASSLGGPLDTSPLHF.

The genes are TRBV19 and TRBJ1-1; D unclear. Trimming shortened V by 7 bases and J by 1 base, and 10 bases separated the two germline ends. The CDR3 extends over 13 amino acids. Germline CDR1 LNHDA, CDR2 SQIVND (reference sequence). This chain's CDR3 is CASKFTENTEAFF. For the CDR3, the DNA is TGTGCCAGTAAGTTTACTGAGAACACTGAAGCTTTCTTT.

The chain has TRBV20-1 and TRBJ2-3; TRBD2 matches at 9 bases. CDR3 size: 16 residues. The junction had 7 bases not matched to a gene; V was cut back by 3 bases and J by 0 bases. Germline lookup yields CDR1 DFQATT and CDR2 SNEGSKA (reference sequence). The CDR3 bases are TGCAGTGCTAGGGTTCTGACTAGCGGAAGCACAGATACGCAGTATTTT. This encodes CSARVLTSGSTDTQYF.

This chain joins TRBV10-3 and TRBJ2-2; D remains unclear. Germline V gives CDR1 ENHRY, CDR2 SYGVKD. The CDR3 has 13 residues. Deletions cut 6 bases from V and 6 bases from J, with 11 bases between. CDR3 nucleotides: TGTGCCATCAGGCGGATTAGCCCCGGGGAGCTGTTTTTT. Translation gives CAIRRISPGELFF.

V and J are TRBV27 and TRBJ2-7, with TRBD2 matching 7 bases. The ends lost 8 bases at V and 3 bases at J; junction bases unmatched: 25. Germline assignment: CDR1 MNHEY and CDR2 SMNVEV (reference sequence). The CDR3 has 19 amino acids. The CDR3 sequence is CASPLFLAVRVPPDYEQYF. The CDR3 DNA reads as TGTGCCAGCCCCCTGTTTCTAGCGGTCCGGGTGCCACCGGACTACGAGCAGTACTTC.

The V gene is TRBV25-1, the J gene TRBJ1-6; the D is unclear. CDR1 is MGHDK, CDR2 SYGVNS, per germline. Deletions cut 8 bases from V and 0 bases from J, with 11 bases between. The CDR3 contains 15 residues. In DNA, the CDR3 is TGTGCCAGCGCCAAGAGGAGCTCCTATAATTCACCCCTCCACTTT. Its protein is CASAKRSSYNSPLHF.

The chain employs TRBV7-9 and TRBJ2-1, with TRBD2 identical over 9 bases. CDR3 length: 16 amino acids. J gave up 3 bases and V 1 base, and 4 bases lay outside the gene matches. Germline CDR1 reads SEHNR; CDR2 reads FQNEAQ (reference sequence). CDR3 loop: CASSLVSSGNYNEQFF. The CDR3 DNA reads TGTGCCAGCAGCTTAGTATCTAGCGGGAACTACAATGAGCAGTTCTTC.

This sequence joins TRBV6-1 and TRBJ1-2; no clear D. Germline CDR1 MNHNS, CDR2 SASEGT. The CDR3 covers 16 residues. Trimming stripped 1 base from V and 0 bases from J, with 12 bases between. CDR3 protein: CASSEVSGLANYGYTF. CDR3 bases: TGTGCCAGCAGTGAAGTTTCCGGGCTCGCTAACTATGGCTACACCTTC.

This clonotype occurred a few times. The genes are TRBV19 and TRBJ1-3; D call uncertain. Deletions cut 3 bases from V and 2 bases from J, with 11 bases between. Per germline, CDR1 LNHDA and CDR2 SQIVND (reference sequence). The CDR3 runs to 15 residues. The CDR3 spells CASSIDGSPGNTIYF. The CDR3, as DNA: TGTGCCAGTAGTATCGACGGCAGCCCTGGAAACACCATATATTTT. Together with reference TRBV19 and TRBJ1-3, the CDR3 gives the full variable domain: DGGITQSPKYLFRKEGQNVTLSCEQNLNHDAMYWYRQDPGQGLRLIYYSQIVNDFQKGDIAEGYSVSREKKESFPLTVTSAQKNPTAFYLCASSIDGSPGNTIYFGEGSWLTVV.

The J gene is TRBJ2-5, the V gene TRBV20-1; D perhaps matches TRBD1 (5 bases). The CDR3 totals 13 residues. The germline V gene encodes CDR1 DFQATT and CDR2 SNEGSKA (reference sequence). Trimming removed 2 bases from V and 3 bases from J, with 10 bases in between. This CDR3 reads CSARYQGKETQYF. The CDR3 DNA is TGCAGTGCTAGATACCAGGGAAAAGAGACCCAGTACTTC.

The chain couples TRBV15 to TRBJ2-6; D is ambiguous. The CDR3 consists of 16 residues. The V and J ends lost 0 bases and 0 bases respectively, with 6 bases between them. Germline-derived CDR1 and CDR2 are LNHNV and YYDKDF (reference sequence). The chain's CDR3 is CATSRDLTSGANVLTF. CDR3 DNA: TGTGCCACCAGCAGAGATCTGACCTCTGGGGCCAACGTCCTGACTTTC.

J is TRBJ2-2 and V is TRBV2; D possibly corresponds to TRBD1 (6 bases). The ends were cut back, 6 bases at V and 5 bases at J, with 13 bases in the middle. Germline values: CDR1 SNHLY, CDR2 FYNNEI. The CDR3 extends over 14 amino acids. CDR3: CASRAIRGTGELFF. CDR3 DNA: TGTGCCAGCAGGGCCATCAGGGGAACCGGGGAGCTGTTTTTT.